This T cell receptor beta chain emerged from a study of T cell repertoires in ileal Crohn's disease. In the study overall: Postoperative therapy was given to about half: around 12 thiopurines, 18 anti-TNF agents.

Per sample, roughly 0.5 micrograms of biopsy DNA were TCRB immunosequenced. Measured with immunoSEQ multiplex PCR; TCRdb has only the in-frame clones, and not every one. The table includes over 9,000 clones, around 80% detected once. There are 14 residues in the CDR3. Germline V lookup: CDR1 MDHEN, CDR2 SYDVKM. V lost 4 bases to trimming and J lost 0 bases, with 9 bases between them. Findings of the study overall: Clonal expansions were more frequent in active smokers than non-smokers at surgery. Compared with CD4 T cells, sorted CD8 cells carried more expanded clones.

Regarding this clone: Antigen unknown.

The rearrangement links TRBV28 to TRBJ1-1, with TRBD1 as a possible D gene (6 bases). Source material: ileal tissue. The clonotype comes from an adult with Crohn's disease. The CDR3 DNA follows: TGTGCCAGCAGTTCACACAGGGTGAACACTGAAGCTTTCTTT. Protein product: CASSSHRVNTEAFF.